This TCR beta chain was observed in a study of blood T cell repertoires in COVID-19. The overall study: The origin of the acute and convalescent COVID-19 samples was the United States, Italy and Spain. Sources were T cells, B-cell-depleted T cells, or PBMCs; the material itself was cDNA or gDNA.

In the original processing: Amplification with reference gene primers provided the estimates of nucleated cell counts. Profiled with immunoSEQ multiplex PCR; TCRdb holds only in-frame clones, not every one. Clone size and the V and J calls come from that table; the DNA yielded D and trimming. The data show nearly 300,000 clones, more than 70% seen once. The CDR3 is made up of 13 amino acids. Per germline, CDR1 MNHEY and CDR2 SMNVEV (reference sequence). Trimming pared 0 bases from V and 9 bases from J, leaving 6 bases between. This TCR was recovered from a woman aged 25 to 45 who had recovered from COVID-19. The rearrangement links TRBV27 to TRBJ1-6, with unresolved D. Sequences were obtained from peripheral blood. CDR3 coding DNA: TGTGCCAGCAGTTTATCGATCAGTTCACCCCTCCACTTT. Protein product: CASSLSISSPLHF.